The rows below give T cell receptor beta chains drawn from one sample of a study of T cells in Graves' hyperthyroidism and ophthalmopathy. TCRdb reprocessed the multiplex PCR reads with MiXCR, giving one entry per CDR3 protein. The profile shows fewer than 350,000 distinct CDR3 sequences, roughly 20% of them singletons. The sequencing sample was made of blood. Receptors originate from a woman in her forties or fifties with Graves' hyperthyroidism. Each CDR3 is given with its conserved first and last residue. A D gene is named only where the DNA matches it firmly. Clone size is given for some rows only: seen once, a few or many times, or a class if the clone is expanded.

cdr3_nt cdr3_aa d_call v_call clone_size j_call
TGTGCCAGCAGTTTAAGTAGATTCTCCTACAATGAGCAGTTCTTC CASSLSRFSYNEQFF . TRBV12-3/TRBV12-4 . TRBJ2-1
TGTGCCTCCCTCGATTGGTCAGCTTCTAGCACAGATACGCAGTATTTT CASLDWSASSTDTQYF . TRBV30 many TRBJ2-3
TGTGCCAGCAGTTGGGGGCAAGCCCATGGCTACACCTTC CASSWGQAHGYTF . TRBV12-3/TRBV12-4 . TRBJ1-2
TGTGCCAGCAGTGTCAGGGTCGAGGAGCCCCAGCATTTT CASSVRVEEPQHF . TRBV6-1 many TRBJ1-5
TGCAGCGTAGGCGGCGGGCAAGAGACCCAGTACTTC CSVGGGQETQYF . TRBV29-1 few TRBJ2-5
TGTGCCAGTAGTATCCTACAGCCCTACGGTAGCAATCAGCCCCAGCATTTT CASSILQPYGSNQPQHF . TRBV19 few TRBJ1-5
TGTGCCAGCAGCCCTAAAAACAGGGACAATGAGCAGTTCTTC CASSPKNRDNEQFF . TRBV5-4 . TRBJ2-1
TGCGCCAGCAGCCAAGAGCCTAGCGACCGTTACAATGAGCAGTTCTTC CASSQEPSDRYNEQFF . TRBV4-1 many TRBJ2-1
TGTGCCATCAGTGATGGCGGGAGCTCCTACAATGAGCAGTTCTTC CAISDGGSSYNEQFF TRBD2 TRBV10-3 few TRBJ2-1
TGTGCCATCAGCTCGGGGGGCAACGCAGATACGCAGTATTTT CAISSGGNADTQYF . TRBV6-1 few TRBJ2-3
TGTGCCAGCAGTAATCCCGGGACTAGCGGAGGGGCCGGGGAGCTGTTTTTT CASSNPGTSGGAGELFF TRBD2 TRBV6-2/TRBV6-3 . TRBJ2-2
TGTGCCAGCAGTTTTATGCAGGGTTCTTCAGGCTCCTACAATGAGCAGTTCTTC CASSFMQGSSGSYNEQFF . TRBV28 . TRBJ2-1
TGCGCCAGCAGCCACCCGGGACAGGGAGGCTATGGCTACACCTTC CASSHPGQGGYGYTF TRBD1 TRBV4-1 few TRBJ1-2
TGTGCCAGCAGCTGGACTAGCGGGGCCGAGGGGACCCAGTACTTC CASSWTSGAEGTQYF TRBD2 TRBV7-9 many TRBJ2-5
TGTGCCAGCAGTTACCAGACAGGGGGAGAGACCCAGTACTTC CASSYQTGGETQYF TRBD1 TRBV6-5 few TRBJ2-5
TGTGCCAGCACCCGGGACAGCACCGGGGAGCTGTTTTTT CASTRDSTGELFF TRBD1 TRBV6-1 . TRBJ2-2
TGTGCCAGCAGCCCCGGCGGGGGAGGAGTAAGTAATGAGCAGTTCTTC CASSPGGGGVSNEQFF TRBD2 TRBV7-3 . TRBJ2-1
TGTGCCAGCAGTGGAAGGACAGAGCCCTACGAGCAGTACTTC CASSGRTEPYEQYF . TRBV2 many TRBJ2-7
TGTGCCAGCAGTTTGCGGCACCTTAATGAAAAACTGTTTTTT CASSLRHLNEKLFF . TRBV28 many TRBJ1-4
TGCAGTGCAAGAGCGGGGGGGGACTTCCTAAATCAGCCCCAGCATTTT CSARAGGDFLNQPQHF . TRBV20-1 many TRBJ1-5
TGTGCCTGGAGTGGGGGGACAGGGGATCAGCCCCAGCATTTT CAWSGGTGDQPQHF TRBD1 TRBV30 many TRBJ1-5
TGCAGTGCTAAAACAGGGGGCAATCAGCCCCAGCATTTT CSAKTGGNQPQHF TRBD1 TRBV20-1 few TRBJ1-5
TGTGCCAGCATTGGAGGGAGGGCCAATGAGCAGTTCTTC CASIGGRANEQFF TRBD2 TRBV12-3/TRBV12-4 . TRBJ2-1
TGCGCCAGCAGCTTGGACTATTGGGGGCAGAACACTGAAGCTTTCTTT CASSLDYWGQNTEAFF . TRBV5-1 few TRBJ1-1
. CASILGGNSPLHF . TRBV12-3/TRBV12-4 . TRBJ1-6
TGTGCCAGCAGGGCCGAGGGGGTCACCGGGGAGCTGTTTTTT CASRAEGVTGELFF . TRBV2 many TRBJ2-2
TGTGCCTGGGCGACAGGGGCTGTGGAGACCCAGTACTTC CAWATGAVETQYF TRBD1 TRBV30 many TRBJ2-5
TGTGCCAGCAGCTTAGCTGCCGGGGGAGGTGAGCAGTTCTTC CASSLAAGGGEQFF . TRBV7-6 many TRBJ2-1
TGCAGTGCTAGGGAAGGGTTGGATTATGGCTACACCTTC CSAREGLDYGYTF . TRBV20-1 few TRBJ1-2
TGTGCCAGCAGCTTCGTGACAGCTCAAGAGACCCAGTACTTC CASSFVTAQETQYF . TRBV13 few TRBJ2-5
TGTGCCAGCAGTCGGGACAGGGTCGTAGGTGGCTACACCTTC CASSRDRVVGGYTF TRBD1 TRBV27 few TRBJ1-2
TGTGCCAGCAGTGAAACGCAGGTTTACTATGGCTACACCTTC CASSETQVYYGYTF . TRBV6-1 few TRBJ1-2
TGTGCCAGTAGTATAGAGAAGCGGGAGAAAACAGATACGCAGTATTTT CASSIEKREKTDTQYF TRBD2 TRBV19 . TRBJ2-3
TGTGCCATCAGTAGCGGGGGGGAGCTGTTTTTT CAISSGGELFF . TRBV10-3 few TRBJ2-2
TGCAGTGCCCGGGAGGTTTCCTACAATGAGCAGTTCTTC CSAREVSYNEQFF TRBD2 TRBV20-1 few TRBJ2-1
TGTGCCAGCAGCCGGGGGGGGCTTGAAGCTTTCTTT CASSRGGLEAFF . TRBV27 few TRBJ1-1
TGCGCCAGCAGCTGGGACAGGGGGCAATCTGGAAACACCATATATTTT CASSWDRGQSGNTIYF TRBD1 TRBV5-1 . TRBJ1-3
TGCGCCAGCAGACAGGGGGCGCGATCAAGTGAGCAGTTCTTC CASRQGARSSEQFF TRBD1 TRBV5-1 . TRBJ2-1
TGCAGTGCCGGGAGGTCCTACAATGAGCAGTTCTTC CSAGRSYNEQFF TRBD2 TRBV20-1 . TRBJ2-1
TGTGCCAGCGCCTCCGGGGGTCTGGATATCCAGTACTTC CASASGGLDIQYF . TRBV28 many TRBJ2-5
TGCGCCAGCAGCCAAGCGGACAGGGTGTATGAGCAGTTCTTC CASSQADRVYEQFF TRBD1 TRBV4-1 few TRBJ2-1
TGTGCCAGCAGCTCGGGACTAGCGGGAGTGGATGGTGAGCAGTTCTTC CASSSGLAGVDGEQFF TRBD2 TRBV7-8 many TRBJ2-1
TGTGCCAGCAGTGAACTTCCGGTCCCCCAGCATTTT CASSELPVPQHF . TRBV6-1 many TRBJ1-5
TGTGCCAGCAGCCAAGAGGGAGGCCCTGCCTACGAGCAGTACTTC CASSQEGGPAYEQYF . TRBV4-2 . TRBJ2-7
TGTGCCACCAGTGAGCCGGGACTTCAAGAGACCCAGTACTTC CATSEPGLQETQYF . TRBV6-1 . TRBJ2-5